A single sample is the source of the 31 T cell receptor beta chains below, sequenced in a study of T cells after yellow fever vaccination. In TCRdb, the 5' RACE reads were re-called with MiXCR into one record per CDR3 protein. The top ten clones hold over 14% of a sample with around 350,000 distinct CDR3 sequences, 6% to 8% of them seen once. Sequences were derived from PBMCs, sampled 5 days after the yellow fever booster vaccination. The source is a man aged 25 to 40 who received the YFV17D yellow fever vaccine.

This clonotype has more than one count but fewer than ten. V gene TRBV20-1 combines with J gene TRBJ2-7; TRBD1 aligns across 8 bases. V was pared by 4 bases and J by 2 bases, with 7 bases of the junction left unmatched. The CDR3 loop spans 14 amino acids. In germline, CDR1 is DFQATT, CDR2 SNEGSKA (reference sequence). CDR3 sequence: CSAIGGQVTYEQYF. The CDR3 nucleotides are TGCAGTGCTATAGGGGGACAGGTCACCTACGAGCAGTACTTC.

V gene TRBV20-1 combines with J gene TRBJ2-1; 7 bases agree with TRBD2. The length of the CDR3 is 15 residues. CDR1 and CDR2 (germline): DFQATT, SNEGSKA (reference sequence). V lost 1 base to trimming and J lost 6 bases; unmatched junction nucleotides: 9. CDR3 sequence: CSARVSSRTSNEQFF. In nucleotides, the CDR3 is TGCAGTGCTAGAGTGTCTAGTAGGACTAGCAATGAGCAGTTCTTC.

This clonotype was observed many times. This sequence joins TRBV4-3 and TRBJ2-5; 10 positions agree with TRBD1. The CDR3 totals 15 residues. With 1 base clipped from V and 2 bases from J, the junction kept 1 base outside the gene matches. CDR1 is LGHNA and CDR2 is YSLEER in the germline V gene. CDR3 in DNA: TGCGCCAGCAGCCAAGGGGACAGGGGACAAGAGACCCAGTACTTC. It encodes CASSQGDRGQETQYF.

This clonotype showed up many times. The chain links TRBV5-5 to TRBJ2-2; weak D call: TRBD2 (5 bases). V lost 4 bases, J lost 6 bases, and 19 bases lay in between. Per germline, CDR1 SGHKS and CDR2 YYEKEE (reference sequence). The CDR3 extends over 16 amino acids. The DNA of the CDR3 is TGTGCCAGCAGCACCCTTGGGAGTGAAGTTGCCGGGGAGCTGTTTTTT. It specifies CASSTLGSEVAGELFF.

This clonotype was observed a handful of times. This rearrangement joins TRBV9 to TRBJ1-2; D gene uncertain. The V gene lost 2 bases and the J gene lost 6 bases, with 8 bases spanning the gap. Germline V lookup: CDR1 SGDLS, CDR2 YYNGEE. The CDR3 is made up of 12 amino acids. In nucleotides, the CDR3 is TGTGCCAGCAGCGTGGATGACCATGGCTACACCTTC. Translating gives CASSVDDHGYTF.

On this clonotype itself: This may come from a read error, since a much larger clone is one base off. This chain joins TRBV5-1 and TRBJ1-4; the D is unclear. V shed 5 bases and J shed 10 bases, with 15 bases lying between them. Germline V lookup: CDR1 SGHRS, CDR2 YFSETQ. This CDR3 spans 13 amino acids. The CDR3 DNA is TGCGCCAGCAGATCGGACCCCTTGGCAAAACTGTTTTTT. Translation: CASRSDPLAKLFF.

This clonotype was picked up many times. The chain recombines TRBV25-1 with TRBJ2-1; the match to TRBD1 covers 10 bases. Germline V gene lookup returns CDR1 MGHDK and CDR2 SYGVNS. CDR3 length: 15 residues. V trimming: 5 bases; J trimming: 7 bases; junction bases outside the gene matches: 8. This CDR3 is CASSNTRDRGNEQFF. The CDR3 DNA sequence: TGTGCCAGCAGTAACACCCGGGACAGGGGTAATGAGCAGTTCTTC.

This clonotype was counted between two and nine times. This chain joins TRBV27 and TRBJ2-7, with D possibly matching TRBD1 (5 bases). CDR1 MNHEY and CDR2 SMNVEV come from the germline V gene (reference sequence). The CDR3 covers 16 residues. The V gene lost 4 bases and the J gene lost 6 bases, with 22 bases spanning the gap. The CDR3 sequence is CASSSLARAHQGEQYF. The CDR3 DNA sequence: TGTGCCAGCAGTTCATTGGCCAGGGCCCATCAGGGCGAGCAGTACTTC.

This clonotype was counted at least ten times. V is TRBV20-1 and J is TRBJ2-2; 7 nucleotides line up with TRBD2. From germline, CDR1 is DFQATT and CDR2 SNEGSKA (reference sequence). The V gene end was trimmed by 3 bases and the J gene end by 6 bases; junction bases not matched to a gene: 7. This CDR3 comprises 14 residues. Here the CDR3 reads CSARAGVSAGELFF. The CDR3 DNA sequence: TGCAGTGCTAGGGCGGGAGTATCTGCCGGGGAGCTGTTTTTT.

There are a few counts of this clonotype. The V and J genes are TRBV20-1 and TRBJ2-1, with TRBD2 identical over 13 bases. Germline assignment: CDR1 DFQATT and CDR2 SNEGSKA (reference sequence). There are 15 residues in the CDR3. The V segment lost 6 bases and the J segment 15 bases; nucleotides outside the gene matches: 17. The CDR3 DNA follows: TGCAGTGCAGACCCGGGACTAGCGGGAAATTCGGTGCCGTTCTTC. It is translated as CSADPGLAGNSVPFF.

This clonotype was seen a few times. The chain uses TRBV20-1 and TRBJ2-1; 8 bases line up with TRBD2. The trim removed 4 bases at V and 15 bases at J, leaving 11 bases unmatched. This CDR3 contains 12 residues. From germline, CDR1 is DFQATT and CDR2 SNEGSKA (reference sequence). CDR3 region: CSAMRDGRVVFF. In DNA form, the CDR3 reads TGCAGTGCTATGCGGGACGGGAGGGTGGTGTTCTTC.

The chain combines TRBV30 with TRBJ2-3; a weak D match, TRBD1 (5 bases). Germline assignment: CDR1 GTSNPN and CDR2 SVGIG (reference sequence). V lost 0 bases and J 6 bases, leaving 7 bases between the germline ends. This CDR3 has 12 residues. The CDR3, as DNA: TGTGCCTGGAGTGTGGGGCCCGATACGCAGTATTTT. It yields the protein CAWSVGPDTQYF.

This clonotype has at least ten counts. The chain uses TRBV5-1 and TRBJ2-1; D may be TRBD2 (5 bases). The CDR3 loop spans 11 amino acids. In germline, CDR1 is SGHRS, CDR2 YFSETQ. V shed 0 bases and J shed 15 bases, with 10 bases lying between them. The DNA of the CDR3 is TGCGCCAGCAGCTTGGACGGGGAGTCGTTCTTC. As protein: CASSLDGESFF.

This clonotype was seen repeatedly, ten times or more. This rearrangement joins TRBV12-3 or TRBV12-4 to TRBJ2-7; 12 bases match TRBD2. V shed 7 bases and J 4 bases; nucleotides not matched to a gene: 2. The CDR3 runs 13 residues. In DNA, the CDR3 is TGTGCCAGCATGACTAGCGGGAGATACGAGCAGTACTTC. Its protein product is CASMTSGRYEQYF.

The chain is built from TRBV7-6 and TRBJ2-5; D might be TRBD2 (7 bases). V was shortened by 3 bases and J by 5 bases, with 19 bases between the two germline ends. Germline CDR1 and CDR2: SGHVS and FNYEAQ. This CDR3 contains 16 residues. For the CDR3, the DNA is TGTGCCAGCAGCTTGGGGGCGGGAGACGGTACGGAGACCCAGTACTTC. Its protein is CASSLGAGDGTETQYF.

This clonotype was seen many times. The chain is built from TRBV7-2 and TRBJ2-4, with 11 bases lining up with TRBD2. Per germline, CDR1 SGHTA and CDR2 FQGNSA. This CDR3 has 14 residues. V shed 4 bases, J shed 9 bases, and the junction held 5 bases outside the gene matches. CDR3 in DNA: TGTGCCAGCAGCTACTCTAGCGGGAGGAGCATTCAGTACTTC. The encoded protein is CASSYSSGRSIQYF.

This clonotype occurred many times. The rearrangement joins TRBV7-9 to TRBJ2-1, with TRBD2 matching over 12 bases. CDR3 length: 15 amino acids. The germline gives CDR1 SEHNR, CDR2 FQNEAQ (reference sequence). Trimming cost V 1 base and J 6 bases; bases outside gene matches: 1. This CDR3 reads CASSLEGLAGNEQFF. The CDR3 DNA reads TGTGCCAGCAGCTTAGAGGGACTAGCGGGCAATGAGCAGTTCTTC.

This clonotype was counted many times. DNA for the CDR3: TGCGCCAGCAGCCCTCACGGGGCAGGGCGTGAGCAGTACTTC. This sequence encodes CASSPHGAGREQYF. V and J are TRBV4-3 and TRBJ2-7; perhaps D is TRBD1 or TRBD2 (5 bases each). There are 14 residues in the CDR3. Germline V CDR1 and CDR2: LGHNA, YSLEER. V was clipped by 4 bases and J by 7 bases, with 17 bases between them.

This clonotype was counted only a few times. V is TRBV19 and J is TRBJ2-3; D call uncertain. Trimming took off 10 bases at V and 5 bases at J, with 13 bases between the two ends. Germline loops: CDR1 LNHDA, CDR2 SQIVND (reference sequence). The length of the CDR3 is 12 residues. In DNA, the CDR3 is TGTGCCACCACGAACGAGGTAGATACGCAGTATTTT. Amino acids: CATTNEVDTQYF. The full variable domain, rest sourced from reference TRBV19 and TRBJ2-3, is DGGITQSPKYLFRKEGQNVTLSCEQNLNHDAMYWYRQDPGQGLRLIYYSQIVNDFQKGDIAEGYSVSREKKESFPLTVTSAQKNPTAFYLCATTNEVDTQYFGPGTRLTVL.

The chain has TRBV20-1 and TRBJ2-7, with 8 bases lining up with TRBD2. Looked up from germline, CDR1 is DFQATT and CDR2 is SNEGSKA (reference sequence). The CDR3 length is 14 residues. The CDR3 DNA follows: TGCAGCGGTAATAGCGGGACGAGCTCCTACGAGCAGTACTTC. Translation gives CSGNSGTSSYEQYF.

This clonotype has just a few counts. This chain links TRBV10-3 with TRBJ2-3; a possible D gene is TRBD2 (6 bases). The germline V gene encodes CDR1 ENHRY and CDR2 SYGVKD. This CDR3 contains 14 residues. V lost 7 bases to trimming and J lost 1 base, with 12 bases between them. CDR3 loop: CAIKAQRGTDTQYF. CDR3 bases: TGTGCCATCAAGGCCCAGCGGGGCACAGATACGCAGTATTTT.

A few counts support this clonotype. The CDR3 DNA sequence: TGTGCCAGCAGTGATTGGGCCACGGAGACCCAGTACTTC. The encoded protein is CASSDWATETQYF. The chain joins TRBV25-1 to TRBJ2-5; D uncertain. The CDR3 has 13 residues. Germline lookup yields CDR1 MGHDK and CDR2 SYGVNS. V dropped 3 bases and J dropped 5 bases, with 10 bases sitting between them.

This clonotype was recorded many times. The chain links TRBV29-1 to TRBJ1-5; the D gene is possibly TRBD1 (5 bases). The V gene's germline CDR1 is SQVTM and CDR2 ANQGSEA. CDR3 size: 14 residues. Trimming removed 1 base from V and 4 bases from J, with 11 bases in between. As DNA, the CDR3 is TGCAGCGTTGAAGCGGGGGGGGAGAATCAGCCCCAGCATTTT. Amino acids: CSVEAGGENQPQHF. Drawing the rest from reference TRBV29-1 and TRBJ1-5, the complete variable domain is SAVISQKPSRDICQRGTSLTIQCQVDSQVTMMFWYRQQPGQSLTLIATANQGSEATYESGFVIDKFPISRPNLTFSTLTVSNMSPEDSSIYLCSVEAGGENQPQHFGDGTRLSIL.

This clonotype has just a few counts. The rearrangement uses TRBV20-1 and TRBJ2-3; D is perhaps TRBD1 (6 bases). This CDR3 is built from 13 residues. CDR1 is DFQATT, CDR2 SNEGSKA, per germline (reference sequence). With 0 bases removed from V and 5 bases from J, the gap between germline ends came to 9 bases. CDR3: CSARETGLDTQYF. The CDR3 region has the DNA TGCAGTGCTAGAGAAACAGGGCTAGATACGCAGTATTTT.

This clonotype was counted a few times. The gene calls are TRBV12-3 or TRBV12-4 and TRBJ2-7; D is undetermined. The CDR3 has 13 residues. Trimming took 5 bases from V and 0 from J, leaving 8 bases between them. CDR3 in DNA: TGTGCCAGCAGTATGCAGGACTCCTACGAGCAGTACTTC. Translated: CASSMQDSYEQYF.

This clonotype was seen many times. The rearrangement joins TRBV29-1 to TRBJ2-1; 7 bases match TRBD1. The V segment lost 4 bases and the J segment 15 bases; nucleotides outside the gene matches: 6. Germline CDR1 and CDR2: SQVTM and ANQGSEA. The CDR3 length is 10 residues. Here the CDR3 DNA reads TGCAGCGTTGGAGACAGGGAATGGTTCTTC. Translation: CSVGDREWFF.

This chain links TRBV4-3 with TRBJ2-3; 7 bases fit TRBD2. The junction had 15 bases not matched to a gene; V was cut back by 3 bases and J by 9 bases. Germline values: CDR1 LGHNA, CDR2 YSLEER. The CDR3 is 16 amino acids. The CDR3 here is CASSHRWTQPGGTQYF. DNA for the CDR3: TGCGCCAGCAGCCACCGATGGACTCAACCCGGGGGGACGCAGTATTTT.

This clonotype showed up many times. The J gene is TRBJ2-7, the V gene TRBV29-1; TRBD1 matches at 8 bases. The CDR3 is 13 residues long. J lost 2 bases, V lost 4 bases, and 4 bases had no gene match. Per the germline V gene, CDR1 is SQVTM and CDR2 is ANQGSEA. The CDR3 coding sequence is TGCAGCGTTGGTGACAGGGGACCCTACGAGCAGTACTTC. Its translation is CSVGDRGPYEQYF.

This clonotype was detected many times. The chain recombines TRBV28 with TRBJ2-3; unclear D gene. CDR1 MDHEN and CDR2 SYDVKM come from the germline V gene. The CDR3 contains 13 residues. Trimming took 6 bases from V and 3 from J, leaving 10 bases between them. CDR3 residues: CASRQVGTDTQYF. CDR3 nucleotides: TGTGCCAGCAGACAAGTGGGTACAGATACGCAGTATTTT.

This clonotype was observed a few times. The CDR3 reads CSARLGGFTDTQYF. CDR3 sequence (DNA): TGCAGTGCTAGACTAGGGGGGTTCACAGATACGCAGTATTTT. J is TRBJ2-3 and V is TRBV20-1; perhaps D is TRBD1 or TRBD2 (6 bases each). The CDR3 is 14 residues long. The V end was cut by 2 bases, the J end by 2 bases, with 11 bases between. Germline CDR1 is DFQATT and CDR2 is SNEGSKA (reference sequence).

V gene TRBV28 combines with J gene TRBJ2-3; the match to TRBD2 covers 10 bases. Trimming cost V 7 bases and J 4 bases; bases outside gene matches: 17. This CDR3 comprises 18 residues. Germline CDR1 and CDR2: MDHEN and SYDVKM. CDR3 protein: CASTPLGLAGAGADTQYF. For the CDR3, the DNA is TGTGCCAGCACTCCCCTCGGGCTAGCGGGAGCCGGTGCAGATACGCAGTATTTT.